This T cell receptor beta chain was identified in a study of blood T cell repertoires in COVID-19. In the original analysis: It was from reference gene primer amplification that nucleated cell counts were estimated. Assay used: immunoSEQ multiplex PCR; TCRdb lists only in-frame clones, some missing. The V and J calls and the clone size are those of that table, but D and trimming were determined from the DNA. The sample holds 350,000 to 400,000 clones, 80% to 90% seen once. The V gene end was trimmed by 4 bases and the J gene end by 6 bases; junction bases not matched to a gene: 8. Germline V CDR1 and CDR2: SGDLS, YYNGEE. This CDR3 region has 15 residues. This clone was detected only once. Enrollees, about 18 to 90 years old, lived in roughly 24 US areas. Participants' reported clinical history set cohort assignment. Before being deemed recovered, Cohort 3 donors had two negative PCRs, clearance, or symptom resolution.

The chain carries TRBV9 and TRBJ2-1, with TRBD2 matching 9 bases. The sequenced sample consisted of PBMCs or T cells enriched from blood (not recorded which). This TCR was sampled from a man in his late teens or twenties who had recovered from COVID-19. In DNA, the CDR3 is TGTGCCAGCAGCAAGACTAGCGGAAACCTCAATGAGCAGTTCTTC. Its translation: CASSKTSGNLNEQFF.